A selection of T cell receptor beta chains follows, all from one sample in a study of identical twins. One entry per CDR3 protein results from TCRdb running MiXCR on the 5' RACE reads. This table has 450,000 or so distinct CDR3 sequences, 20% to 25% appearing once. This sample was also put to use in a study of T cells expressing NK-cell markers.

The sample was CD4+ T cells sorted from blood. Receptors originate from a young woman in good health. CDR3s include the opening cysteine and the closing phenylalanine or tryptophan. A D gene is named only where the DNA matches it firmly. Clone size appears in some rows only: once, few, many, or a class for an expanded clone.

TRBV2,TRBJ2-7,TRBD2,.,TGTGCCTCCCGGGAGGTGAACGAGCAGTACTTC,CASREVNEQYF
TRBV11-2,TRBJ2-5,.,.,TGTGCCAGCAGCTTAGGGCTGGGGAAAGAGACCCAGTACTTC,CASSLGLGKETQYF
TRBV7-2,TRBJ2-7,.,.,TGTGCCAGCAGCTTATACAACACCCTCGGCGAGCAGTACTTC,CASSLYNTLGEQYF
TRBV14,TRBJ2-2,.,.,TGTGCCAGCAGCCAAGACCAGACAGTGACGAGTACCGGGGAGCTGTTTTTT,CASSQDQTVTSTGELFF
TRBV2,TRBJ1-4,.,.,TGTGCCAGCATACGGACAGCCGCAACTAATGAAAAACTGTTTTTT,CASIRTAATNEKLFF
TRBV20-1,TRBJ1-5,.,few,TGCAGTGCTAGTATGATTTTTAGCAATCAGCCCCAGCATTTT,CSASMIFSNQPQHF
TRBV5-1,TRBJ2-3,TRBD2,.,TGCGCCAGCAGCTTTTGGAAGACTAGCGGGGTGTCAGATACGCAGTATTTT,CASSFWKTSGVSDTQYF
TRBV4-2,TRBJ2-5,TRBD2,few,TGTGCCAGCAGCCGCTCAGGGACTAGTTCAGAGACCCAGTACTTC,CASSRSGTSSETQYF
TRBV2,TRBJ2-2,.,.,TGTGCCAGCGATTCGTCGAACACCGGGGAGCTGTTTTTT,CASDSSNTGELFF
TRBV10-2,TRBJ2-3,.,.,TGCGCCAGCAGTGGTGGGGGCGGGGTGGATACGCAGTATTTT,CASSGGGGVDTQYF
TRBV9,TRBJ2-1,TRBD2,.,TGTGCCAGCAGCGTAGAGGCGGGGGGGCGGAATGAGCAGTTCTTC,CASSVEAGGRNEQFF
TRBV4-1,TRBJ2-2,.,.,TGCGCCAGCAGCCAAGTAGGTCGGAACACCGGGGAGCTGTTTTTT,CASSQVGRNTGELFF
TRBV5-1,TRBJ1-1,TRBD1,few,TGCGCCAGCAGCTGGGACAGGGGGAACACTGAAGCTTTCTTT,CASSWDRGNTEAFF
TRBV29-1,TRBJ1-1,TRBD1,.,TGCAGCGTGGGGACAGCGGGGGCTGAAGCTTTCTTT,CSVGTAGAEAFF
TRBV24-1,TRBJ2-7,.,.,TGTGCCGCCCTCCCCCCAGCGGGCTCCTACGAGCAGTACTTC,CAALPPAGSYEQYF
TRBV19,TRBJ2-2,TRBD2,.,TGTGCCACCTTTCCCTGGACTAGCCTAAACACCGGGGAGCTGTTTTTT,CATFPWTSLNTGELFF
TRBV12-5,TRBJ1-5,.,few,TGTGCTAGTGGTCCGCAGACTATAAGCAATCAGCCCCAGCATTTT,CASGPQTISNQPQHF
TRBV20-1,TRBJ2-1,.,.,TGCAGTGCTTGGGCGGAAGGAAGGGGGCAGTTCTTC,CSAWAEGRGQFF
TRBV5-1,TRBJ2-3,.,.,TGCGCCAGCAGTTTTTCAGGCTACACAGATACGCAGTATTTT,CASSFSGYTDTQYF
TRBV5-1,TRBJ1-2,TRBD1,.,TGCGCCAGCAGCCCGACAGGGAATCCCGGCTATGGCTACACCTTC,CASSPTGNPGYGYTF
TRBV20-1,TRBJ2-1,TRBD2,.,TGCAGTGCTGCGGGGGGGGCCAATGAGCAGTTCTTC,CSAAGGANEQFF
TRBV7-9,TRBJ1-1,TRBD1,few,TGTGCCAGCAGCTTACGTTCAGGGGGGAGCACTGAAGCTTTCTTT,CASSLRSGGSTEAFF
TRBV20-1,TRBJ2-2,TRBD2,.,TGCAGTGCTAGAGATCCCCGGGAGGGGGGATCCGGGGAGCTGTTTTTT,CSARDPREGGSGELFF
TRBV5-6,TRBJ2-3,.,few,TGTGCCAGCAGCACCCCAGAGCTTTCTAGCACAGATACGCAGTATTTT,CASSTPELSSTDTQYF
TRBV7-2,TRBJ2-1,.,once,TGTGCCAGCAGCCCCGCCGGGGTGTATGAGCAGTTCTTC,CASSPAGVYEQFF
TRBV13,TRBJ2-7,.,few,TGTGCCAGCAGCTTAAGAGCCGCCCACTACGAGCAGTACTTC,CASSLRAAHYEQYF
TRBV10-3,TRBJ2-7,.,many,TGTGCCATCAGTGAGAGACAGACTTCCTACGAGCAGTACTTC,CAISERQTSYEQYF
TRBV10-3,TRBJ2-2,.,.,TGTGCCATCTGTACAACGAACACCGGGGAGCTGTTTTTT,CAICTTNTGELFF
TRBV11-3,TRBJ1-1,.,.,TGTGCCAGCAGCCCCTCGGGGACAATGAACACTGAAGCTTTCTTT,CASSPSGTMNTEAFF
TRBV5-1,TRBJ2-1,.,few,TGCGCCAGCAGCTTGTCCGAGACTTATAATGAGCAGTTCTTC,CASSLSETYNEQFF
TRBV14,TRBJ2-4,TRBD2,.,TGTGCCAGCAGCCAAGATCTGACTAGCATTTCCAAAAACATTCAGTACTTC,CASSQDLTSISKNIQYF
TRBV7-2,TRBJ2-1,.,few,TGTGCCAGCAGCTGGGGGAGGAGTATAGGCTCCTACAATGAGCAGTTCTTC,CASSWGRSIGSYNEQFF
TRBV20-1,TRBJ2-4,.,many,TGCAGTGCTATCCCGGCTGACAACATTCAGTACTTC,CSAIPADNIQYF
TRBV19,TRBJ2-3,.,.,TGTGCCAGTAAAGGTGGGGGGTCCGCAGATACGCAGTATTTT,CASKGGGSADTQYF
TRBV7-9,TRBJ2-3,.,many,TGTGCCAGCAGCCAATCTACAGATACGCAGTATTTT,CASSQSTDTQYF